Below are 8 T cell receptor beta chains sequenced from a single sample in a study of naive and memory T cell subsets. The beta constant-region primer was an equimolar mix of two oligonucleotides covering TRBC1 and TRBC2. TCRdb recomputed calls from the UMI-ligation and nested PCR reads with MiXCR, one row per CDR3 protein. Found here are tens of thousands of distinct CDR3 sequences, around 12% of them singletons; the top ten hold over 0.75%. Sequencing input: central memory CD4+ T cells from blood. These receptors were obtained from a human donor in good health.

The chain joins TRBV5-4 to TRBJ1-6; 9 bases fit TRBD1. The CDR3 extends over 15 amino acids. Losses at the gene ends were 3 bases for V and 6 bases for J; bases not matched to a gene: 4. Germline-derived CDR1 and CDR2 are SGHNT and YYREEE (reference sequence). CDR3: CASSYGTGLNSPLHF. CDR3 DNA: TGTGCCAGCAGCTACGGGACAGGGCTTAATTCACCCCTCCACTTT.

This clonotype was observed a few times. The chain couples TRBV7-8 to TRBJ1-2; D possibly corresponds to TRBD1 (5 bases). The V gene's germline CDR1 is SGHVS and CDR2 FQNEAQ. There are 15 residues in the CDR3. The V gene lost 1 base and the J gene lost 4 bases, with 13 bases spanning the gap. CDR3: CASSLDYTGIYGYTF. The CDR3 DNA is TGTGCCAGCAGCTTAGATTATACAGGAATCTATGGCTACACCTTC.

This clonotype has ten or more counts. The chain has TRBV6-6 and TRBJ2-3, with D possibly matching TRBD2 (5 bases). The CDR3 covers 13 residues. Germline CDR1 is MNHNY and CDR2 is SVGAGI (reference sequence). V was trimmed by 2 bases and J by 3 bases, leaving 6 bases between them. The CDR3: CASSYPGTDTQYF. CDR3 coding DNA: TGTGCCAGCAGTTACCCGGGGACAGATACGCAGTATTTT.

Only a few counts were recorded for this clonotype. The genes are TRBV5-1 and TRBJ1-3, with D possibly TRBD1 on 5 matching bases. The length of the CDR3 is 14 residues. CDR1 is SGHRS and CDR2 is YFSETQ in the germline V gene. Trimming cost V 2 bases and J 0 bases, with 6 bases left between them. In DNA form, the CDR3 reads TGCGCCAGCAGCTTACAGGACTCTGGAAACACCATATATTTT. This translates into CASSLQDSGNTIYF. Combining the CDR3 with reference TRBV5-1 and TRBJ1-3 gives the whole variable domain KAGVTQTPRYLIKTRGQQVTLSCSPISGHRSVSWYQQTPGQGLQFLFEYFSETQRNKGNFPGRFSGRQFSNSRSEMNVSTLELGDSALYLCASSLQDSGNTIYFGEGSWLTVV.

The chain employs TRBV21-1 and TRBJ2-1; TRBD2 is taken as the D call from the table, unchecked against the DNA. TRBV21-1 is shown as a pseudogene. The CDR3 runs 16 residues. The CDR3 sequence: CASSELLAQTYNEQFF. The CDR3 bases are TGTGCCAGCAGCGAACTACTAGCGCAAACCTACAATGAGCAGTTCTTC.

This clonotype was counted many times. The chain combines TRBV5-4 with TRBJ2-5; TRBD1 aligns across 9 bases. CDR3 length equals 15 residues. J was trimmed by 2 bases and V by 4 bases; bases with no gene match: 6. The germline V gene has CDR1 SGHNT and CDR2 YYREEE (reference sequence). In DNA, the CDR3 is TGTGCCAGCAGCCCGACAGGGGGAAGGCAAGAGACCCAGTACTTC. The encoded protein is CASSPTGGRQETQYF.

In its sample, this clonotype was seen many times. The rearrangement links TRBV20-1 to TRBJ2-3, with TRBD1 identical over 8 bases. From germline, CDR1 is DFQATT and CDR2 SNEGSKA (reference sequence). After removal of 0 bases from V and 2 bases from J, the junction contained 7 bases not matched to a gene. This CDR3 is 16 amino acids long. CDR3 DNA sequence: TGCAGTGCTAGAGATTTCACAGGGGGGAACACAGATACGCAGTATTTT. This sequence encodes CSARDFTGGNTDTQYF.

The DNA of the CDR3 is TGCAGTGCTAGAACTCCGGGACTAAGCACAGATACGCAGTATTTT. Translating it yields CSARTPGLSTDTQYF. The chain employs TRBV20-1 and TRBJ2-3; 7 nucleotides match TRBD2. This CDR3 contains 15 residues. With V trimmed by 2 bases and J by 0 bases, 5 bases remained unmatched. Per the germline V gene, CDR1 is DFQATT and CDR2 is SNEGSKA (reference sequence).